The entry below describes one TCR beta chain. Its specificity is unknown. The data were taken from a study of cytomegalovirus exposure and HLA in healthy donors. Findings and caveats of the study: 16,951 TCR beta sequences were associated with HLA alleles at 0.05 false discovery rate in a later analysis. Productive status was seen about 90% or about 30% of the time for most TCR beta V segments in an earlier analysis. A few CMV-associated chains were confirmed in vitro to be specific for CMV antigens. Listed as cytomegalovirus-associated were over 150 TCR beta chains.

Use of 60 Vbeta and 13 Jbeta primers characterized the PCR. Produced via immunoSEQ multiplex PCR; TCRdb's table is partial and in-frame only. Among 210,000 or so clones listed, about four fifths were seen once. This sequence was found in a woman aged 45 to 65 in good health and CMV-seropositive. Sequenced material: PBMCs.

The CDR3 DNA is TGCGCCAGCAGCTCACAGGGTTACCAGACTGAAGCTTTCTTT. This translates into CASSSQGYQTEAFF. This sequence joins TRBV5-1 and TRBJ1-1; D might be TRBD1 (6 bases). Trimming pared 3 bases from V and 5 bases from J, leaving 14 bases between. The CDR3 runs 14 residues. Germline V gene data show CDR1 as SGHRS and CDR2 as YFSETQ.